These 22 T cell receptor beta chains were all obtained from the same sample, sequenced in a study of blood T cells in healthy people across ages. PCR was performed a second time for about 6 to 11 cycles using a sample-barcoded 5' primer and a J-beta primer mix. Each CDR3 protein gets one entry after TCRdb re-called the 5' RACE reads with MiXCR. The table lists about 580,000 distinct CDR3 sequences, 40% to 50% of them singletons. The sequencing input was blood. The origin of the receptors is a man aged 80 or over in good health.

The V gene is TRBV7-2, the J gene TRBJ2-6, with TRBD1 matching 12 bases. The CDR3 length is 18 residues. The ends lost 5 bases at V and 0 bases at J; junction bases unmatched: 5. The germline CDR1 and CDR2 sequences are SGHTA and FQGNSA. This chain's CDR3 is CASSAGQGANSGANVLTF. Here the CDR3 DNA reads TGTGCCAGCAGCGCGGGACAGGGGGCCAACTCTGGGGCCAACGTCCTGACTTTC.

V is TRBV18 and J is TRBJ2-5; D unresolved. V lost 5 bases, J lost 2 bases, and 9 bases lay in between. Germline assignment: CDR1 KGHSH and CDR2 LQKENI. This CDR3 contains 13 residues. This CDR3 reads CASSFTIQETQYF. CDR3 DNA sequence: TGTGCCAGCTCATTTACAATTCAAGAGACCCAGTACTTC. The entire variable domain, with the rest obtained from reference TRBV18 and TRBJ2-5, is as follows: NAGVMQNPRHLVRRRGQEARLRCSPMKGHSHVYWYRQLPEEGLKFMVYLQKENIIDESGMPKERFSAEFPKEGPSILRIQQVVRGDSAAYFCASSFTIQETQYFGPGTRLLVL.

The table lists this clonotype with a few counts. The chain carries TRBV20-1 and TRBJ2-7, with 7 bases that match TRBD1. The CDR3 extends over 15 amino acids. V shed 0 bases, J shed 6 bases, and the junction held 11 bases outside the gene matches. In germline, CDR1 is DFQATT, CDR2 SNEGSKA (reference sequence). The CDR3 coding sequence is TGCAGTGCTAGAGAACAGGGGCTCTGGTCGGGCGAGCAGTACTTC. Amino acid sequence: CSAREQGLWSGEQYF.

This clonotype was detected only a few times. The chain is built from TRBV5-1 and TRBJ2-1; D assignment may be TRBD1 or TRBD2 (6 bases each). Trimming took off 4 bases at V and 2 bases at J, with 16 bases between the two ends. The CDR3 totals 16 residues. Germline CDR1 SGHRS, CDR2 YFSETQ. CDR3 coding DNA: TGCGCCAGCAGCATACCCACGGGGGCAACCTACAATGAGCAGTTCTTC. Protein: CASSIPTGATYNEQFF.

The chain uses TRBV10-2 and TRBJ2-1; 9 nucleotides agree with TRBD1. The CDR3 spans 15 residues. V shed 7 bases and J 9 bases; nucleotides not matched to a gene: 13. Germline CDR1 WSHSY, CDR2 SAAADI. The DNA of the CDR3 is TGCGCCAGCACCCAGACCCGGGACAGGGCTGGTGAGCAGTTCTTC. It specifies CASTQTRDRAGEQFF.

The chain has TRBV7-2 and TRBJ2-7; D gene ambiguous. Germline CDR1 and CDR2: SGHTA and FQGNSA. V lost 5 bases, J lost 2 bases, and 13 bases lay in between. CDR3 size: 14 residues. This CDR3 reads CASSPRLGPYEQYF. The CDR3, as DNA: TGTGCCAGCAGCCCACGACTCGGTCCCTACGAGCAGTACTTC. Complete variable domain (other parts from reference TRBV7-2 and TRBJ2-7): GAGVSQSPSNKVTEKGKDVELRCDPISGHTALYWYRQSLGQGLEFLIYFQGNSAPDKSGLPSDRFSAERTGGSVSTLTIQRTQQEDSAVYLCASSPRLGPYEQYFGPGTRLTVT.

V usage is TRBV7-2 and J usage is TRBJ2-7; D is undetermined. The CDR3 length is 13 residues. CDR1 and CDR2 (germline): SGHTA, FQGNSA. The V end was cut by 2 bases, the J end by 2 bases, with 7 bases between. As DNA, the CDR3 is TGTGCCAGCAGCTTATTAACAGCCTACGAGCAGTACTTC. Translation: CASSLLTAYEQYF.

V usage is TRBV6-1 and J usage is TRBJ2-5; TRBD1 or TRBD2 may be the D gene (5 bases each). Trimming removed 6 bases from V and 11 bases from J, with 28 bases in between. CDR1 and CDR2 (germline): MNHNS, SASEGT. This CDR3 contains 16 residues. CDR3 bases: TGTGCCAGCAGGTGGGACGAGGGGACGCGGTACAATGAGCAGTACTTC. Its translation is CASRWDEGTRYNEQYF.

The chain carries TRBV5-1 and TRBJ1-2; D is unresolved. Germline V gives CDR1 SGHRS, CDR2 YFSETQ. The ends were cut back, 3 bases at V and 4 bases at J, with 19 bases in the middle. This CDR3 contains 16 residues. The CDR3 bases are TGCGCCAGCAGCTCCGGAAGCGGCCTCAGGCCCTATGGCTACACCTTC. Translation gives CASSSGSGLRPYGYTF.

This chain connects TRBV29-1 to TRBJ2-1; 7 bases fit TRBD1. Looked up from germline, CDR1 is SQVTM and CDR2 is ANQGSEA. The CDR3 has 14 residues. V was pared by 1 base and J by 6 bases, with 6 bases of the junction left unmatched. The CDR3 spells CSVEGNRGSNEQFF. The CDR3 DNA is TGCAGCGTTGAAGGTAACAGGGGCAGCAATGAGCAGTTCTTC.

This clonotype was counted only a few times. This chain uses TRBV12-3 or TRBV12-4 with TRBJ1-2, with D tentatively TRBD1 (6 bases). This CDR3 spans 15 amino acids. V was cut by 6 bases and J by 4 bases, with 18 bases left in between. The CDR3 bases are TGTGCCAGCAGCTCTCCCCACCGGACAGCCTATGGCTACACCTTC. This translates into CASSSPHRTAYGYTF.

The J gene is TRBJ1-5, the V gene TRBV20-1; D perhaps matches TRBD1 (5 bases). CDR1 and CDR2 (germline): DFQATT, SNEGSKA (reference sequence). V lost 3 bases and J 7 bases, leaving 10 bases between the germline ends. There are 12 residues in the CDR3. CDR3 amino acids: CSARQGGQPQHF. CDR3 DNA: TGCAGTGCTAGGCAGGGAGGACAGCCCCAGCATTTT.

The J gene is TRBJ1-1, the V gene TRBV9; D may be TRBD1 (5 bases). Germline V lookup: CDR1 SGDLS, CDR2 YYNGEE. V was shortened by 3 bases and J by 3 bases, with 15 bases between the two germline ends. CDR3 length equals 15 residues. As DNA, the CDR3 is TGTGCCAGCAGCGCATTGGTGGGGGACGACACTGAAGCTTTCTTT. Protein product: CASSALVGDDTEAFF.

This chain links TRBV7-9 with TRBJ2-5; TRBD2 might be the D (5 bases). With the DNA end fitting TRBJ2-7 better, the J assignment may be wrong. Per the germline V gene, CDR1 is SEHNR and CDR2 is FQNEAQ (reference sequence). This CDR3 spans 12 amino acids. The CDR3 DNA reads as TGTGCCAGCAGCCAGACTAACGACGAGCAGTACTTC. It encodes CASSQTNDEQYF.

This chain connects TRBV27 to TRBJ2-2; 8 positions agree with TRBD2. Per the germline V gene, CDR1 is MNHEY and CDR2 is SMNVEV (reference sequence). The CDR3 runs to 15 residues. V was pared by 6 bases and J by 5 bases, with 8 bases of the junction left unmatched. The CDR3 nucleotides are TGTGCCAGCAGCCCTTTGGGCGGGAGGACCGGGGAGCTGTTTTTT. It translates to CASSPLGGRTGELFF.

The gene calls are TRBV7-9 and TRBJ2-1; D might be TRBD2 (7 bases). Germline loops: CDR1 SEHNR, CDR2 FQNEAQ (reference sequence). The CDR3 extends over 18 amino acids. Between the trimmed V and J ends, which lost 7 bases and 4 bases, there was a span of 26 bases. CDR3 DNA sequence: TGTGCCAGCAACCTAAGGCGGGGTCGGGGGGCCGATTACAATGAGCAGTTCTTC. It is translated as CASNLRRGRGADYNEQFF.

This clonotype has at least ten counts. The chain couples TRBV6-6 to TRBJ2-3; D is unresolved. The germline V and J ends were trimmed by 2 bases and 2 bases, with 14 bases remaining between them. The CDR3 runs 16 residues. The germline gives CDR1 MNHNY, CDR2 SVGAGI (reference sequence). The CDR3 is CASSYSGLRSTDTQYF. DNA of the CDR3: TGTGCCAGCAGTTACAGTGGGCTACGGTCCACAGATACGCAGTATTTT.

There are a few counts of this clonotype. The CDR3 loop reads CASSLRTGAQGSPLHF. In DNA form, the CDR3 reads TGTGCCAGCAGCCTAAGGACAGGGGCCCAGGGTTCACCCCTCCACTTT. The chain combines TRBV3-1 with TRBJ1-6; 9 bases map to TRBD1. The CDR3 covers 16 residues. Trimming took 4 bases from V and 9 from J; bases not matched to a gene: 10. Germline V gene lookup returns CDR1 LGHDT and CDR2 YNNKEL (reference sequence).

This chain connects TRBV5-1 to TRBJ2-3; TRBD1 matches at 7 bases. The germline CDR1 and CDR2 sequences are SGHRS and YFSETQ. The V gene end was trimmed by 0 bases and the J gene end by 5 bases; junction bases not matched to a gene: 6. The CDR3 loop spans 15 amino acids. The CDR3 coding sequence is TGCGCCAGCAGCTTGGAGGACAGGTGGAGAGATACGCAGTATTTT. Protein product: CASSLEDRWRDTQYF.

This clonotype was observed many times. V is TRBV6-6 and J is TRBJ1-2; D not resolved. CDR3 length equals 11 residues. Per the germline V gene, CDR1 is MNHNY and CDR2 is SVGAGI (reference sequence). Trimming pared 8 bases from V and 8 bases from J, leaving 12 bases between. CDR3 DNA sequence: TGTGCCAGCGCTACCGCGCCGGGCTACACCTTC. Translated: CASATAPGYTF.

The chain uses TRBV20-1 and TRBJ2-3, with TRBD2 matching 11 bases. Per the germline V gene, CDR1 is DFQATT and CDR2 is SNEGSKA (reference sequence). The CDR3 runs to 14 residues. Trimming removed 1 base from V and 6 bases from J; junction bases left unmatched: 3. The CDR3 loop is CSARGASGRDTQYF. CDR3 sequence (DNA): TGCAGTGCTAGAGGGGCTAGCGGGAGGGATACGCAGTATTTT.

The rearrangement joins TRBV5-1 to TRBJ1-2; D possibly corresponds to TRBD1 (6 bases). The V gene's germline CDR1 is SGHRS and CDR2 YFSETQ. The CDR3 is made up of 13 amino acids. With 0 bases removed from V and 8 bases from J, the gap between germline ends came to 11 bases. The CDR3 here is CASSLDRESGYTF. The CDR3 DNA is TGCGCCAGCAGCTTGGACAGGGAGAGCGGCTACACCTTC.